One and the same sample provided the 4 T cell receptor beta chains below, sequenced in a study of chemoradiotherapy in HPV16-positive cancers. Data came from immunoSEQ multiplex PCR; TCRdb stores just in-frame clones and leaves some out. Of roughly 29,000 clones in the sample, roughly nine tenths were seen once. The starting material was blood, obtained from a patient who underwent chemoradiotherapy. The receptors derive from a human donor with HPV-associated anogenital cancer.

Written as DNA, the CDR3 is TGTGCCAGCAGCTTAGTTCGGGGAATAAACACCGGGGAGCTGTTTTTT. Translation gives CASSLVRGINTGELFF. V is TRBV7-2 and J is TRBJ2-2, with D maybe TRBD2 (5 bases). This CDR3 spans 16 amino acids. Germline-derived CDR1 and CDR2 are SGHTA and FQGNSA. Trimming took off 1 base at V and 2 bases at J, with 11 bases between the two ends.

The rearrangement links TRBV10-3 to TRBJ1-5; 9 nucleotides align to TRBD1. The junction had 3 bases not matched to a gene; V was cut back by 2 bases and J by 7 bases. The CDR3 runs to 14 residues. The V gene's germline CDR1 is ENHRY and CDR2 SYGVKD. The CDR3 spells CAISERTGDQPQHF. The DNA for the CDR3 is TGTGCCATCAGTGAGCGGACAGGGGACCAGCCCCAGCATTTT.

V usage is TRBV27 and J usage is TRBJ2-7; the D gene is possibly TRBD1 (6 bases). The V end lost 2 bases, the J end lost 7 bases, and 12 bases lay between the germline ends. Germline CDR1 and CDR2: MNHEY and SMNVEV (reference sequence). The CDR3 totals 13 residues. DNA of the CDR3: TGTGCCAGCAGTTTAAGGGACAACAGGGAGCAGTACTTC. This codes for CASSLRDNREQYF.

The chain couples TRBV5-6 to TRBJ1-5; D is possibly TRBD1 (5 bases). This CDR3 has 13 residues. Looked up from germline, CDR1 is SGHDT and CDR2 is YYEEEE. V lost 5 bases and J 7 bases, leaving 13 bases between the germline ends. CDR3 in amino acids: CASSSTGDQPQHF. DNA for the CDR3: TGTGCCAGCAGTTCCACAGGAGACCAGCCCCAGCATTTT.